This T cell receptor (beta chain) was recorded in a study of OX40 agonist ivuxolimab in advanced cancers. Whole-study results and caveats: Expanded clones were, on average, more numerous in CD8+ T cells than in CD4+.

Sequenced by immunoSEQ multiplex PCR; TCRdb stores in-frame clones only, minus some. This sample has approximately 77,000 clones, with roughly nine tenths found just once. As to this clone: What it binds is not known.

Samples of blood were obtained at baseline, on cycle 4 day 1, and on cycle 7 day 1. Germline V CDR1 and CDR2: SGHDT, YYEEEE. The CDR3 is 13 amino acids. Trimming took off 0 bases at V and 6 bases at J, with 7 bases between the two ends. This receptor was taken from an adult with an advanced solid tumor such as melanoma, head and neck, liver or kidney cancer. Here the sequenced sample was CD4+ or CD8+ T cells sorted from blood, taken in a trial of the OX40 agonist ivuxolimab. The J gene is TRBJ2-1, the V gene TRBV5-6; D is undetermined. The CDR3 here is CASSLELTNEQFF. The CDR3 region has the DNA TGTGCCAGCAGCTTGGAACTAACCAATGAGCAGTTCTTC. Drawing the rest from reference TRBV5-6 and TRBJ2-1, the complete variable domain is DAGVTQSPTHLIKTRGQQVTLRCSPKSGHDTVSWYQQALGQGPQFIFQYYEEEERQRGNFPDRFSGHQFPNYSSELNVNALLLGDSALYLCASSLELTNEQFFGPGTRLTVL.